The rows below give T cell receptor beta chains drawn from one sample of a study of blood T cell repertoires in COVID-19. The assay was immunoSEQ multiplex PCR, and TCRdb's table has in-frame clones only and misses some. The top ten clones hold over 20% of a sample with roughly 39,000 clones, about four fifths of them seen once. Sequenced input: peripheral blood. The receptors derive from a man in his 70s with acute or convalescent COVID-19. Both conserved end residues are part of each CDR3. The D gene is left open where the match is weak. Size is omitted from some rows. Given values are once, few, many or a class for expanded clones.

CDR3: CASTIPGGQGTSLSDYGYTF; DNA: TGTGCCAGCACCATTCCCGGGGGACAGGGAACCTCTCTATCTGACTATGGCTACACCTTC; V: TRBV28; J: TRBJ1-2; D: TRBD1; size: few
CDR3: CASTPTSGLSYNEQFF; DNA: TGTGCCAGCACCCCCACTAGCGGTCTTTCCTACAATGAGCAGTTCTTC; V: TRBV7-2; J: TRBJ2-1; D: TRBD2; size: .
CDR3: CATSRDLSGYGYTF; DNA: TGTGCCACCAGCAGAGATTTGTCGGGCTATGGCTACACCTTC; V: TRBV15; J: TRBJ1-2; D: .; size: .
CDR3: CASSLQQGNQPQHF; DNA: TGTGCCAGCAGTCTACAGCAGGGCAATCAGCCCCAGCATTTT; V: TRBV6-5; J: TRBJ1-5; D: .; size: .
CDR3: CASSPGTGANYGYTF; DNA: TGTGCCAGCAGCCCCGGGACAGGAGCTAACTATGGCTACACCTTC; V: TRBV7-3; J: TRBJ1-2; D: TRBD1; size: once
CDR3: CASSKVDRGGTGELFF; DNA: TGTGCCAGCAGCAAAGTGGACAGGGGAGGCACCGGGGAGCTGTTTTTT; V: TRBV5-4; J: TRBJ2-2; D: TRBD1; size: few
CDR3: CASSFPSAGGSYNEQFF; DNA: TGTGCCAGCAGCTTCCCCTCGGCGGGAGGCTCATACAATGAGCAGTTCTTC; V: TRBV7-2; J: TRBJ2-1; D: TRBD2; size: .
CDR3: CASSPGTVGAGELFF; DNA: TGTGCCAGCAGCCCCGGGACAGTTGGCGCCGGGGAGCTGTTTTTT; V: TRBV25-1; J: TRBJ2-2; D: TRBD1; size: .
CDR3: CASSLVAGGTGELFF; DNA: TGTGCCAGCAGCTTAGTAGCGGGAGGCACCGGGGAGCTGTTTTTT; V: TRBV11-3; J: TRBJ2-2; D: TRBD2; size: .
CDR3: CASRSGTGESTEAFF; DNA: TGTGCCAGTAGGTCCGGGACAGGGGAGAGCACTGAAGCTTTCTTT; V: TRBV19; J: TRBJ1-1; D: TRBD1; size: .
CDR3: CSASSGVNQPQHF; DNA: TGCAGCGCCAGTTCGGGGGTAAATCAGCCCCAGCATTTT; V: TRBV29-1; J: TRBJ1-5; D: .; size: .
CDR3: CASGGLLTGELFF; DNA: TGTGCCAGCGGGGGACTCCTCACCGGGGAGCTGTTTTTT; V: TRBV6-5; J: TRBJ2-2; D: .; size: once
CDR3: CASSSTGPGANVLTF; DNA: TGCGCCAGCAGCAGTACAGGGCCTGGGGCCAACGTCCTGACTTTC; V: TRBV5-1; J: TRBJ2-6; D: .; size: .
CDR3: CASSAGTLYTGELFF; DNA: TGCGCCAGCAGCGCGGGGACTTTGTACACCGGGGAGCTGTTTTTT; V: TRBV5-1; J: TRBJ2-2; D: .; size: .
CDR3: CASSQEEGRTYEQYF; DNA: TGTGCCAGCAGCCAAGAGGAGGGCCGAACCTACGAGCAGTACTTC; V: TRBV4-2; J: TRBJ2-7; D: .; size: .
CDR3: CASSSGQAGEQYF; DNA: TGTGCCAGCAGCTCCGGACAGGCGGGCGAGCAGTATTTC; V: TRBV28; J: TRBJ2-7; D: TRBD1; size: .